This TCR beta chain was recorded in a study of Graves' ophthalmopathy and Graves' hyperthyroidism. General study results and limits: The majority of expanded thyroid clonotypes above 0.001 frequency also occurred in blood.

This clonotype was seen more than once but under ten times. Its antigen is not known. Germline V gives CDR1 SGHRS, CDR2 YFSETQ. Trimming pared 2 bases from V and 4 bases from J, leaving 18 bases between. CDR3 length: 16 amino acids. The authors amplified TCR beta CDR3 regions, and they did so from RNA transcripts for repertoire sequencing. HTBI primers primed a first-round RT-PCR, and a second-round multiplex PCR followed. One entry per CDR3 protein results from TCRdb running MiXCR on the multiplex PCR reads. The table has hundreds of thousands of distinct CDR3 sequences, roughly two fifths seen once; the top ten hold less than 55%.

The sequence derives from an adult man with Graves' ophthalmopathy. The chain has TRBV5-1 and TRBJ2-5; D may be TRBD1 or TRBD2 (5 bases each). The sequencing input was peripheral blood. The CDR3 loop is CASSFSSGTGGETQYF. The CDR3 DNA sequence: TGCGCCAGCAGCTTCTCTTCCGGGACGGGCGGAGAGACCCAGTACTTC.